This T cell receptor beta chain was identified during a study of shared clonotypes between healthy human individuals. Study-wide background: Three plates were used per donor for CD4 naive, three for CD4 memory, two for CD8 naive and one for CD8 memory. General study findings and limits: Specimens sampled were limited to blood, with tissue repertoires likely differing.

Some 30,000 T cell genomes, or approximately 190 ng DNA, went into the sorted-subset replicate PCRs. Sequencing used immunoSEQ multiplex PCR; TCRdb keeps in-frame clones, though not all of them. The repertoire consists of about 330,000 clones, with roughly 87% occurring once and the leading ten covering around 15%. Details on this clone: What it binds is unknown.

Trimming removed 7 bases from V and 3 bases from J; junction bases left unmatched: 9. The CDR3 length is 14 residues. Germline-derived CDR1 and CDR2 are SNHLY and FYNNEI. CD8 memory was a combination of CD45RO+ cells and CCR7-negative CD45RA+ TemRA cells. The chain employs TRBV2 and TRBJ2-7, with TRBD1 matching over 7 bases. The receptor was derived from a young man in good health. Sequencing used memory CD8+ T cells sorted from blood. Subset of the sample: CD45RO+ cells pooled with CCR7-negative TemRA cells. CDR3 sequence: CASTPSGQYYEQYF. In nucleotides, the CDR3 is TGTGCCAGCACCCCCTCGGGACAGTACTACGAGCAGTACTTC.